This TCR beta chain derives from a study of cytomegalovirus exposure and HLA in healthy donors. The PCR had 60 Vbeta and 13 Jbeta primers. The repertoire was sequenced with immunoSEQ multiplex PCR; TCRdb's copy has only in-frame clones and lacks some. The table shows approximately 120,000 clones, with approximately 78% occurring only once. V lost 5 bases to trimming and J lost 6 bases; unmatched junction nucleotides: 4. CDR1 and CDR2 (germline): SGHTA, FQGNSA. The CDR3 covers 13 residues. The gene calls are TRBV7-2 and TRBJ1-2; 9 positions match TRBD1. This receptor was taken from a woman in her 30s in good health and CMV-seronegative. The sample comprised PBMCs. CDR3 nucleotide sequence: TGTGCCAGCAGCCAAGGACAGGGGCATGGCTACACCTTC. Translated, it gives CASSQGQGHGYTF.